The T cell receptor (beta chain) described here comes from a study of CD8 T cells in ankylosing spondylitis. Study findings and constraints: Researchers report that disease-linked clones proved CD8+ and relatively rare in peripheral blood. Earlier authors reported some of these motif variants in reactive arthritis synovial fluid and blood. Apparently characteristic of ankylosing spondylitis blood was a TCR beta motif (about 8 highly homologous variants).

As to this clonotype: Its target is not known.

A quantitative 5'-RACE method, one with molecular barcodes, was used to make TCR beta libraries. Each CDR3 protein is one row after TCRdb ran MiXCR on the 5' RACE reads. This sample has roughly 200,000 distinct CDR3 sequences, with roughly 26% found just once. Germline CDR1 and CDR2: SGHRS and YFSETQ. The CDR3 extends over 15 amino acids. Unmatched junction bases numbered 4, after V lost 5 bases and J lost 3 bases. The chain links TRBV5-1 to TRBJ2-2, with 10 bases lining up with TRBD1. The TCR was taken from a male donor with ankylosing spondylitis or in good health (not recorded which). The sequenced sample was blood, either unsorted or a sorted T cell fraction (not recorded which). The CDR3: CASRSGTGDTGELFF. CDR3 nucleotide sequence: TGCGCCAGCAGATCCGGGACAGGGGACACCGGGGAGCTGTTTTTT.